These T cell receptor beta chains were read from a single sample in a study of cytomegalovirus exposure and HLA in healthy donors. Repertoires were generated with immunoSEQ multiplex PCR, while TCRdb's copy carries only in-frame clones and drops some. The top ten clones hold approximately 8% of a sample with approximately 70,000 clones, 60% to 80% of them seen once. The sequenced material came from PBMCs. The receptors originated from a man aged 55 to 70 in good health and CMV-seropositive. The CDR3 runs from the conserved cysteine through the conserved F or W. A D gene is named only where the DNA matches it firmly. Not every row has a clone size; where given, it reads once, few, many or a size class.

size	V	J	D	CDR3	DNA
-	TRBV6-4	TRBJ2-6	TRBD1	CASSDSGGAGANVLTF	TGTGCCAGCAGTGACTCAGGGGGCGCCGGGGCCAACGTCCTGACTTTC
-	TRBV27	TRBJ2-7	-	CASSLGGSEQYF	TGTGCCAGCAGCCTTGGGGGCTCCGAGCAGTACTTC
few	TRBV28	TRBJ2-3	TRBD2	CASSPSGRGADTQYF	TGTGCCAGCAGCCCGAGCGGGAGGGGGGCAGATACGCAGTATTTT
-	TRBV19	TRBJ1-2	-	CASSRAGAANYGYTF	TGTGCCAGTAGTCGCGCAGGTGCAGCTAACTATGGCTACACCTTC
-	TRBV4-1	TRBJ2-5	-	CASSQEEGVQTQYF	TGCGCCAGCAGCCAAGAGGAGGGAGTGCAGACCCAGTACTTC
few	TRBV4-1	TRBJ2-7	TRBD1	CASSQEVQGARYEQYF	TGCGCCAGCAGCCAAGAAGTACAGGGGGCGCGGTACGAGCAGTACTTC
-	TRBV5-4	TRBJ2-1	-	CASSLVGALFNEQFF	TGTGCCAGCAGCTTAGTAGGAGCTCTCTTCAATGAGCAGTTCTTC
-	TRBV10-1	TRBJ2-1	TRBD2	CASSERTSGHNEQFF	TGCGCCAGCAGTGAGAGGACTAGCGGGCACAATGAGCAGTTCTTC
-	TRBV7-9	TRBJ1-1	TRBD1	CASSLGQGSTEAFF	TGTGCCAGCAGCCTTGGACAGGGGAGCACTGAAGCTTTCTTT
-	TRBV7-9	TRBJ2-2	TRBD1	CASSRLTGERTGELFF	TGTGCCAGCAGCCGATTGACAGGGGAAAGGACCGGGGAGCTGTTTTTT
few	TRBV6-5	TRBJ1-2	-	CASSQIAGRGGYTF	TGTGCCAGCAGTCAAATAGCGGGTCGTGGGGGCTACACCTTC
-	TRBV27	TRBJ1-4	-	CASSSLITGPNEKLFF	TGTGCCAGCAGTTCTTTAATTACAGGGCCCAATGAAAAACTGTTTTTT
-	TRBV6-5	TRBJ2-1	TRBD1	CASSYWTGQYNEQFF	TGTGCCAGCAGTTACTGGACAGGGCAGTACAATGAGCAGTTCTTC
-	TRBV7-9	TRBJ2-7	-	CSSSLGGVTYEQYF	TGTTCCAGCAGCTTAGGGGGGGTCACCTACGAGCAGTACTTC
-	TRBV5-5	TRBJ2-7	TRBD1	CASSRQGPGYEQYF	TGTGCCAGCAGTCGACAGGGCCCGGGGTACGAGCAGTACTTC
-	TRBV10-3	TRBJ1-4	TRBD1	CAISPGQGQEKLFF	TGTGCCATCAGCCCGGGACAGGGGCAGGAAAAACTGTTTTTT
few	TRBV7-7	TRBJ2-2	-	CASSFLGGGELFF	TGTGCTAGCAGCTTCCTAGGTGGCGGGGAGCTGTTTTTT
-	TRBV4-1	TRBJ2-3	TRBD2	CASSQSGTTHTDTQYF	TGCGCCAGCAGTCAGTCCGGGACTACACACACAGATACGCAGTATTTT
-	TRBV2	TRBJ2-2	TRBD2	CASSLAGGNTGELFF	TGTGCCAGCAGTCTAGCGGGAGGGAACACCGGGGAGCTGTTTTTT
-	TRBV5-4	TRBJ2-4	-	CASSLGQMSNIQYF	TGTGCCAGCAGCTTGGGACAGATGTCGAACATTCAGTACTTC
-	TRBV7-3	TRBJ2-1	TRBD2	CASSLSGRSNEQFF	TGTGCCAGCAGCTTAAGCGGGAGGTCCAATGAGCAGTTCTTC
-	TRBV6-5	TRBJ1-1	-	CASKEGGNTEAFF	TGTGCCAGCAAGGAGGGTGGGAACACTGAAGCTTTCTTT
-	TRBV11-2	TRBJ2-5	-	CASSASFSGETQYF	TGTGCCAGCAGCGCGAGTTTTAGTGGAGAGACCCAGTACTTC
-	TRBV10-3	TRBJ2-3	TRBD2	CAISDHRTSGDTDTQYF	TGTGCCATCAGTGATCATCGCACTAGCGGGGATACAGATACGCAGTATTTT
-	TRBV13	TRBJ1-2	TRBD1	CASSSTGTGYGYTF	TGTGCCAGCAGTTCGACCGGGACAGGCTATGGCTACACCTTC
-	TRBV19	TRBJ1-2	TRBD1	CASSFPAGTGSGYTF	TGTGCCAGTAGTTTCCCGGCCGGGACAGGGAGTGGCTACACCTTC
-	TRBV4-1	TRBJ1-3	-	CASSQRQSSGNTIYF	TGCGCCAGCAGCCAAAGACAGAGCTCTGGAAACACCATATATTTT
-	TRBV10-3	TRBJ2-7	TRBD1	CAIAGQGAYEQYF	TGTGCCATCGCGGGACAGGGGGCCTACGAGCAGTACTTC
-	TRBV10-3	TRBJ1-2	TRBD1	CAISLTGSVDGYTF	TGTGCCATCAGCCTGACAGGGTCGGTCGATGGCTACACCTTC
few	TRBV2	TRBJ1-1	-	CASSGQMNTEAFF	TGTGCCAGCAGTGGACAGATGAACACTGAAGCTTTCTTT
-	TRBV13	TRBJ2-7	TRBD2	CASSSPGISGTNEQYF	TGTGCCAGCAGCTCCCCCGGGATTAGCGGGACCAACGAGCAGTACTTC
-	TRBV11-2	TRBJ2-3	-	CASSLSSVSTDTQYF	TGTGCCAGCAGCTTAAGTAGCGTAAGCACAGATACGCAGTATTTT
-	TRBV13	TRBJ2-3	TRBD2	CASSLRGSGGFRDTQYF	TGTGCCAGCAGCTTACGGGGTAGCGGGGGGTTCCGGGATACGCAGTATTTT
once	TRBV19	TRBJ1-2	TRBD1	CASSNRGSYGYTF	TGTGCCAGTAGTAACAGGGGTAGCTATGGCTACACCTTC
few	TRBV6-6	TRBJ1-4	TRBD1	CASEGTGFEKLFF	TGTGCCAGCGAAGGGACAGGGTTTGAAAAACTGTTTTTT